Below are 24 T cell receptor beta chains sequenced from a single sample in a study of vaccination and CD4 T cells after COVID-19. Oncomine TCR Beta short-read sequencing was applied to DNA from cultured CD4+ T cells. One entry per CDR3 protein results from TCRdb running MiXCR on the PCR reads. The sample carries tens of thousands of distinct CDR3 sequences, 60% to 80% recorded once. These receptors are not linked to any known antigen. Treatment in this sample: approximately 9-day PBMC culture with coronavirus spike peptide pools or control peptides (ViraFEST assay). Material: CD4+ T cells from blood, cultured in vitro, obtained after SARS-CoV-2 vaccination. These receptors were collected from a human donor who received a COVID-19 vaccine.

This sequence joins TRBV2 and TRBJ1-1, with D perhaps matching TRBD1 (5 bases). Trimming took off 4 bases at V and 5 bases at J, with 17 bases between the two ends. The germline CDR1 and CDR2 sequences are SNHLY and FYNNEI. The CDR3 is 15 amino acids. CDR3 in DNA: TGTGCCAGCAGTGTTCCAGGGTCTGAGGGGACTGAAGCTTTCTTT. Amino acids: CASSVPGSEGTEAFF.

The V and J genes are TRBV11-2 and TRBJ1-1; 9 bases fit TRBD1. Germline lookup yields CDR1 SGHAT and CDR2 FQNNGV. V dropped 3 bases and J dropped 11; count of bases not matched to a gene: 13. The length of the CDR3 is 15 residues. This CDR3 is CASSFRKNRGRWAFF. The CDR3 coding sequence is TGTGCCAGCAGCTTTAGGAAAAACAGGGGGCGCTGGGCTTTCTTT.

The chain employs TRBV6-1 and TRBJ1-5; D perhaps matches TRBD1 (6 bases). Germline-derived CDR1 and CDR2 are MNHNS and SASEGT. V dropped 6 bases and J dropped 7 bases, with 13 bases sitting between them. This CDR3 region has 13 residues. Here the CDR3 DNA reads TGTGCCAGCAGCGCTAGGGGGGACCAGCCCCAGCATTTT. Encoded protein: CASSARGDQPQHF.

The chain uses TRBV6-1 and TRBJ1-3; D unresolved. Germline values: CDR1 MNHNS, CDR2 SASEGT. CDR3 size: 14 residues. Trimming stripped 4 bases from V and 2 bases from J, with 9 bases between. In nucleotides, the CDR3 is TGTGCCAGCAGTGCACCCTTTGCTGGAAACACCATATATTTT. Protein product: CASSAPFAGNTIYF.

A few counts support this clonotype. The chain is built from TRBV15 and TRBJ1-2; D is undetermined. The length of the CDR3 is 14 residues. Trimming removed 0 bases from V and 4 bases from J, with 9 bases in between. Germline assignment: CDR1 LNHNV and CDR2 YYDKDF (reference sequence). The CDR3 protein is CATSRDRQSYGYTF. Written as DNA, the CDR3 is TGTGCCACCAGCAGAGATCGCCAGAGCTATGGCTACACCTTC. Full variable domain (outside the CDR3, taken from reference TRBV15 and TRBJ1-2): DAMVIQNPRYQVTQFGKPVTLSCSQTLNHNVMYWYQQKSSQAPKLLFHYYDKDFNNEADTPDNFQSRRPNTSFCFLDIRSPGLGDTAMYLCATSRDRQSYGYTFGSGTRLTVV.

The V gene is TRBV12-3 or TRBV12-4, the J gene TRBJ1-5; 7 positions match TRBD1. Trimming took 5 bases from V and 6 from J; bases not matched to a gene: 10. This CDR3 is 15 amino acids long. The CDR3 DNA is TGTGCCAGCAGTCTTGGGACAGAGGGGGGTCAGCCCCAGCATTTT. Encoded protein: CASSLGTEGGQPQHF.

V and J are TRBV20-1 and TRBJ2-3, with 14 positions matching TRBD2. V dropped 6 bases and J dropped 5; count of bases not matched to a gene: 7. The germline V gene has CDR1 DFQATT and CDR2 SNEGSKA (reference sequence). This CDR3 is 15 amino acids long. CDR3 in amino acids: CSAPGLAGAGDTQYF. The CDR3 DNA sequence: TGCAGTGCACCGGGACTAGCGGGGGCCGGAGATACGCAGTATTTT.

V gene TRBV20-1 combines with J gene TRBJ2-7, with 9 bases fitting TRBD2. CDR1 and CDR2 from the germline V gene are DFQATT and SNEGSKA (reference sequence). There are 14 residues in the CDR3. J was trimmed by 4 bases and V by 6 bases; bases with no gene match: 10. CDR3 DNA sequence: TGCAGTGCCCCTACCGGGACTAGCATTTACGAGCAGTACTTC. Translated: CSAPTGTSIYEQYF.

This chain joins TRBV7-6 and TRBJ1-1, with D hard to call. V lost 1 base, J lost 4 bases, and 10 bases lay in between. From germline, CDR1 is SGHVS and CDR2 FNYEAQ. The CDR3 is 14 amino acids. This CDR3 is CASSLDRGSTEAFF. The CDR3 DNA sequence: TGTGCCAGCAGCTTAGATCGGGGAAGCACTGAAGCTTTCTTT.

This clonotype was seen once. The V gene is TRBV5-1, the J gene TRBJ2-4, with 8 bases that match TRBD1. The CDR3 runs to 18 residues. After removal of 3 bases from V and 0 bases from J, the junction contained 11 bases not matched to a gene. Germline CDR1 is SGHRS and CDR2 is YFSETQ. The CDR3 DNA reads as TGCGCCAGCAGCTCCCGTAATTCGACAGGGGTAGCCAAAAACATTCAGTACTTC. The encoded protein is CASSSRNSTGVAKNIQYF.

This clonotype was observed once. The V and J genes are TRBV12-3 or TRBV12-4 and TRBJ1-1, with D uncertain. CDR3 size: 14 residues. With 2 bases removed from V and 6 bases from J, the gap between germline ends came to 13 bases. In nucleotides, the CDR3 is TGTGCCAGCAGTTTATCGGTCACAAGGGCTGAAGCTTTCTTT. As protein: CASSLSVTRAEAFF.

The chain couples TRBV11-2 to TRBJ2-1, with 7 bases identical to TRBD2. Losses at the gene ends were 8 bases for V and 7 bases for J; bases not matched to a gene: 14. This CDR3 has 15 residues. Germline CDR1 and CDR2: SGHAT and FQNNGV. CDR3 coding DNA: TGTGCCAGCGCCCCCGGGGAGGGTAGGACTAATGAGCAGTTCTTC. Translating gives CASAPGEGRTNEQFF. Drawing the rest from reference TRBV11-2 and TRBJ2-1, the complete variable domain is EAGVAQSPRYKIIEKRQSVAFWCNPISGHATLYWYQQILGQGPKLLIQFQNNGVVDDSQLPKDRFSAERLKGVDSTLKIQPAKLEDSAVYLCASAPGEGRTNEQFFGPGTRLTVL.

This clonotype occurred once. The genes are TRBV6-1 and TRBJ1-6; 7 nucleotides agree with TRBD1. Germline V CDR1 and CDR2: MNHNS, SASEGT. The V and J ends lost 2 bases and 8 bases, in that order; junction bases with no gene match: 6. This CDR3 spans 15 amino acids. CDR3 nucleotide sequence: TGTGCCAGCAGTGAAAAGTGGGGACAGTATTCACCCCTCCACTTT. Translating it yields CASSEKWGQYSPLHF.

V is TRBV7-2 and J is TRBJ1-2; 8 bases fit TRBD1. Unmatched junction bases numbered 8, after V lost 0 bases and J lost 8 bases. Per germline, CDR1 SGHTA and CDR2 FQGNSA. The CDR3 sequence is 15 residues long. Written as DNA, the CDR3 is TGTGCCAGCAGCTTAGCGCAGGGGGCAGTCGACGGCTACACCTTC. Encoded protein: CASSLAQGAVDGYTF. The full variable domain, rest sourced from reference TRBV7-2 and TRBJ1-2, is GAGVSQSPSNKVTEKGKDVELRCDPISGHTALYWYRQSLGQGLEFLIYFQGNSAPDKSGLPSDRFSAERTGGSVSTLTIQRTQQEDSAVYLCASSLAQGAVDGYTFGSGTRLTVV.

This clonotype turned up a few times. The V and J genes are TRBV5-1 and TRBJ1-3; D is perhaps TRBD1 (5 bases). Germline CDR1 reads SGHRS; CDR2 reads YFSETQ. The CDR3 contains 16 residues. The V end was cut by 0 bases, the J end by 1 base, with 11 bases between. CDR3 sequence (DNA): TGCGCCAGCAGCTTGGAGAGTCACAGGTCTGGAAACACCATATATTTT. It specifies CASSLESHRSGNTIYF.

The chain carries TRBV6-1 and TRBJ2-1; D gene ambiguous. The V end lost 5 bases, the J end lost 0 bases, and 11 bases lay between the germline ends. CDR1 and CDR2 (germline): MNHNS, SASEGT. There are 15 residues in the CDR3. The CDR3 here is CASSLTESSYNEQFF. DNA of the CDR3: TGTGCCAGCAGTCTAACCGAGAGCTCCTACAATGAGCAGTTCTTC.

V gene TRBV24-1 combines with J gene TRBJ2-5; 8 nucleotides agree with TRBD1. The germline V gene encodes CDR1 KGHDR and CDR2 SFDVKD. Trimming removed 4 bases from V and 4 bases from J; junction bases left unmatched: 7. This CDR3 region has 15 residues. CDR3 residues: CATSETGQGRETQYF. The CDR3 DNA follows: TGTGCCACCAGTGAGACCGGACAGGGAAGAGAGACCCAGTACTTC.

The CDR3 loop reads CASSVRPGGSSTDTQYF. DNA of the CDR3: TGTGCCAGCAGTGTCCGACCAGGGGGGTCCAGCACAGATACGCAGTATTTT. J is TRBJ2-3 and V is TRBV6-1, with D tentatively TRBD1 (7 bases). The CDR3 is 17 amino acids. CDR1 is MNHNS, CDR2 SASEGT, per germline. V lost 4 bases to trimming and J lost 0 bases, with 17 bases between them.

This clonotype has just a few counts. This chain links TRBV7-2 with TRBJ1-1, with D maybe TRBD1 (5 bases). The V gene's germline CDR1 is SGHTA and CDR2 FQGNSA. The CDR3 is made up of 13 amino acids. V was clipped by 3 bases and J by 3 bases, with 8 bases between them. CDR3 nucleotides: TGTGCCAGCAGCTTGCAGGGCGACACTGAAGCTTTCTTT. It yields the protein CASSLQGDTEAFF.

The chain combines TRBV7-9 with TRBJ2-3; 10 nucleotides line up with TRBD1. Germline V lookup: CDR1 SEHNR, CDR2 FQNEAQ (reference sequence). The CDR3 is 14 amino acids. Trimming took 5 bases from V and 5 from J; bases not matched to a gene: 4. DNA for the CDR3: TGTGCCAGCAGCCCCGGACAGGGGGGAGATACGCAGTATTTT. Its protein is CASSPGQGGDTQYF. Full variable domain (rest looked up from reference TRBV7-9 and TRBJ2-3): DTGVSQNPRHKITKRGQNVTFRCDPISEHNRLYWYRQTLGQGPEFLTYFQNEAQLEKSRLLSDRFSAERPKGSFSTLEIQRTEQGDSAMYLCASSPGQGGDTQYFGPGTRLTVL.

CDR3 loop: CASSLMSGGVPNEQFF. The CDR3 coding sequence is TGTGCCAGCAGCTTAATGAGCGGGGGGGTTCCCAATGAGCAGTTCTTC. This chain uses TRBV7-2 with TRBJ2-1; the match to TRBD2 covers 10 bases. The CDR3 runs to 16 residues. J gave up 6 bases and V 2 bases, and 7 bases lay outside the gene matches. CDR1 and CDR2 from the germline V gene are SGHTA and FQGNSA.

J is TRBJ2-6 and V is TRBV7-3, with TRBD2 identical over 10 bases. The length of the CDR3 is 17 residues. Trimming cost V 5 bases and J 2 bases; bases outside gene matches: 6. Germline V lookup: CDR1 SGHTA, CDR2 FQGTGA. The CDR3 here is CASSLTSGEAGANVLTF. CDR3 nucleotide sequence: TGTGCCAGCAGCCTTACTAGCGGGGAAGCTGGGGCCAACGTCCTGACTTTC.

The genes are TRBV23-1 and TRBJ2-7; D call uncertain. TRBV23-1 counts as an open reading frame of uncertain function. Trimming removed 2 bases from V and 2 bases from J, with 13 bases in between. The CDR3 has 15 amino acids. DNA for the CDR3: TGCGCCAGCAGTCAACCCCCCCCGGGCACCTACGAGCAGTACTTC. It yields the protein CASSQPPPGTYEQYF.

The chain couples TRBV20-1 to TRBJ1-6; no firm D call. CDR1 is DFQATT and CDR2 is SNEGSKA in the germline V gene (reference sequence). Trimming took off 1 base at V and 6 bases at J, with 10 bases between the two ends. The CDR3 consists of 14 residues. The CDR3 sequence: CSARGLELNSPLHF. Here the CDR3 DNA reads TGCAGTGCTAGAGGCCTAGAACTTAATTCACCCCTCCACTTT.